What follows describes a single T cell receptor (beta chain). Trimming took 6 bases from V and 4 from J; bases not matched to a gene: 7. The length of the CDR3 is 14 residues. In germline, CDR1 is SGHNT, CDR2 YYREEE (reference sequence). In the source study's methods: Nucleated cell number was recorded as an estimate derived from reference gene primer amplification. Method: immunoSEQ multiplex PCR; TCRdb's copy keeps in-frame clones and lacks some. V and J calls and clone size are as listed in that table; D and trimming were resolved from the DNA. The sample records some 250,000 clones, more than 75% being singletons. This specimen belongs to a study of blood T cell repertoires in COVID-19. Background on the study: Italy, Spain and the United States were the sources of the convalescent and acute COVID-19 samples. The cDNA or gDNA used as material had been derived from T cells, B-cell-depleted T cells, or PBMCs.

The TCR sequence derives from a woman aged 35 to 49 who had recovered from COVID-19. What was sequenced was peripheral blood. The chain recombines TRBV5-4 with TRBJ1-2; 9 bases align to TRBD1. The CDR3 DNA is TGTGCCAGCACCGTACAGGGGGCACTCTATGGCTACACCTTC. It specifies CASTVQGALYGYTF.